Following are 24 T cell receptor beta chains from one sample sequenced in a study of STAT5B mutations in CD4+ large granular lymphocyte leukemia. Assay: immunoSEQ multiplex PCR; the TCRdb copy retains only in-frame clones and omits some. The table includes fewer than 40,000 clones, 70% to 90% detected once. Sequencing used CD4+ T cells from blood buffy coats. The receptors come from a human donor in good health.

This clone was detected a few times. The chain has TRBV28 and TRBJ1-2, with 7 bases fitting TRBD1. CDR3 length: 11 residues. Germline CDR1 MDHEN, CDR2 SYDVKM. The junction had 2 bases not matched to a gene; V was cut back by 8 bases and J by 5 bases. The CDR3 DNA reads TGTGCCAGCCGGGACAGATATGGCTACACCTTC. This gives the protein CASRDRYGYTF.

This clone was seen a handful of times. The rearrangement uses TRBV5-1 and TRBJ1-1, with a weak D call TRBD1 (5 bases). Trimming pared 6 bases from V and 1 base from J, leaving 7 bases between. Germline V gives CDR1 SGHRS, CDR2 YFSETQ. The CDR3 is made up of 12 amino acids. The CDR3 DNA reads TGCGCCAGCAAGGACACGAACACTGAAGCTTTCTTT. As protein: CASKDTNTEAFF.

The V call is TRBV6-1, the J call TRBJ1-2; D gene uncertain. CDR1 and CDR2 from the germline V gene are MNHNS and SASEGT. Trimming cost V 0 bases and J 7 bases, with 18 bases left between them. This CDR3 comprises 16 residues. In DNA form, the CDR3 reads TGTGCCAGCAGTGAAGCCCCTTTAGGGTTCAGGTGTGGCTACACCTTC. Translated: CASSEAPLGFRCGYTF.

This clone was observed once. This sequence joins TRBV18 and TRBJ2-7, with D tentatively TRBD1 (6 bases). V was trimmed by 3 bases and J by 2 bases, leaving 14 bases between them. Germline CDR1 and CDR2: KGHSH and LQKENI. There are 15 residues in the CDR3. CDR3 in amino acids: CASSPRWTATYEQYF. CDR3 sequence (DNA): TGTGCCAGCTCACCCCGCTGGACAGCAACCTACGAGCAGTACTTC.

V gene TRBV10-3 combines with J gene TRBJ2-3; TRBD2 agrees at 7 bases. Germline lookup yields CDR1 ENHRY and CDR2 SYGVKD. CDR3 length equals 16 residues. The junction had 6 bases not matched to a gene; V was cut back by 0 bases and J by 3 bases. For the CDR3, the DNA is TGTGCCATCAGTGAGTCGTCTAGCGGAGCGACAGATACGCAGTATTTT. Protein sequence: CAISESSSGATDTQYF.

The chain links TRBV2 to TRBJ1-2; 9 bases are a match to TRBD1. With V trimmed by 5 bases and J by 8 bases, 9 bases remained unmatched. The CDR3 has 14 residues. CDR1 and CDR2 from the germline V gene are SNHLY and FYNNEI. CDR3 residues: CASSNTGGARGYTF. In DNA, the CDR3 is TGTGCCAGCAGTAATACAGGGGGCGCGAGGGGCTACACCTTC.

V gene TRBV29-1 combines with J gene TRBJ2-7; the match to TRBD1 covers 7 bases. CDR3 size: 13 residues. V trimming: 4 bases; J trimming: 0 bases; junction bases outside the gene matches: 3. Germline lookup yields CDR1 SQVTM and CDR2 ANQGSEA. This chain's CDR3 is CSVAGQYSYEQYF. CDR3 coding DNA: TGCAGCGTTGCGGGACAGTACTCCTACGAGCAGTACTTC.

The chain has TRBV5-1 and TRBJ2-1; 13 nucleotides agree with TRBD2. There are 16 residues in the CDR3. The J segment lost 4 bases and the V segment lost 4 bases, leaving 5 bases of the junction unmatched. CDR1 and CDR2 from the germline V gene are SGHRS and YFSETQ. This CDR3 is CASSPATSGRYNEQFF. The CDR3 nucleotides are TGCGCCAGCAGCCCGGCGACTAGCGGGAGGTACAATGAGCAGTTCTTC.

This clone has a single count. V gene TRBV5-8 combines with J gene TRBJ2-7, with 9 bases aligning to TRBD1. Looked up from germline, CDR1 is SGHTS and CDR2 is YDEGEE. J lost 8 bases, V lost 4 bases, and 4 bases had no gene match. The CDR3 is 12 amino acids. The chain's CDR3 is CASSAGQGKQYF. Here the CDR3 DNA reads TGTGCCAGCAGCGCAGGACAGGGGAAGCAGTACTTC. The whole variable domain, remainder taken from reference TRBV5-8 and TRBJ2-7, is EAGVTQSPTHLIKTRGQQATLRCSPISGHTSVYWYQQALGLGLQFLLWYDEGEERNRGNFPPRFSGRQFPNYSSELNVNALELEDSALYLCASSAGQGKQYFGPGTRLTVT.

The chain joins TRBV5-4 to TRBJ2-1, with 7 bases aligning to TRBD2. The ends lost 2 bases at V and 4 bases at J; junction bases unmatched: 3. CDR1 and CDR2 from the germline V gene are SGHNT and YYREEE (reference sequence). The CDR3 runs 14 residues. The CDR3 nucleotides are TGTGCCAGCAGCTTAAGGGACTATTACAATGAGCAGTTCTTC. The encoded protein is CASSLRDYYNEQFF.

The V call is TRBV23-1, the J call TRBJ1-2; D is unresolved. TRBV23-1 is classed as an ORF, of uncertain function. V was pared by 7 bases and J by 7 bases, with 22 bases between. The CDR3 is 15 residues long. CDR3 amino acids: CASKDGITPYCGYTF. CDR3 coding DNA: TGCGCCAGCAAGGACGGAATTACCCCTTACTGTGGCTACACCTTC.

The V call is TRBV28, the J call TRBJ2-2; 9 bases fit TRBD2. The CDR3 spans 16 residues. In germline, CDR1 is MDHEN, CDR2 SYDVKM. V was clipped by 6 bases and J by 6 bases; unmatched bases: 11. This CDR3 is CASSAPGLAMAGELFF. CDR3 in DNA: TGTGCCAGCAGCGCACCGGGACTAGCAATGGCCGGGGAGCTGTTTTTT.

This chain connects TRBV11-2 to TRBJ2-7; D remains ambiguous. Germline CDR1 SGHAT, CDR2 FQNNGV. CDR3 length: 17 residues. The germline V and J ends were trimmed by 1 base and 0 bases, with 16 bases remaining between them. The CDR3 protein is CASSLVGGTSYSYEQYF. The CDR3 nucleotides are TGTGCCAGCAGCTTAGTGGGTGGCACATCCTACTCCTACGAGCAGTACTTC.

The chain has TRBV6-5 and TRBJ2-5, with TRBD1 matching over 9 bases. Germline CDR1 MNHEY, CDR2 SVGAGI. Losses at the gene ends were 0 bases for V and 4 bases for J; bases not matched to a gene: 3. The length of the CDR3 is 15 residues. CDR3 loop: CASSYSTTGGETQYF. In nucleotides, the CDR3 is TGTGCCAGCAGTTACTCGACGACAGGGGGAGAGACCCAGTACTTC.

This clone was picked up a small number of times. The rearrangement uses TRBV6-1 and TRBJ1-2, with 8 bases matching TRBD1. The trim removed 5 bases at V and 6 bases at J, leaving 8 bases unmatched. The germline CDR1 and CDR2 sequences are MNHNS and SASEGT. This CDR3 contains 14 residues. CDR3 sequence reads: CASSPFDRGNGYTF. The CDR3 nucleotides read TGTGCCAGCAGTCCATTCGACAGGGGAAATGGCTACACCTTC.

The J gene is TRBJ1-2, the V gene TRBV14; D possibly corresponds to TRBD1 (5 bases). This CDR3 has 18 amino acids. Germline-derived CDR1 and CDR2 are SGHDN and FVKESK. Trimming left V 2 bases short and J 10 bases short, with 29 bases between. CDR3 bases: TGTGCCAGCAGCCAAAGGCGTGGGGGAACCGACCCCCCTAGAGACTACACCTTC. It codes for CASSQRRGGTDPPRDYTF.

The V gene is TRBV11-2, the J gene TRBJ2-1; D is perhaps TRBD2 (6 bases). V gave up 0 bases and J gave up 13 bases, with 19 bases separating them. Germline V gives CDR1 SGHAT, CDR2 FQNNGV. This CDR3 region has 15 residues. CDR3 sequence reads: CASSLDRQGMGGQFF. The CDR3 nucleotides read TGTGCCAGCAGCTTAGATAGACAAGGGATGGGGGGACAGTTCTTC.

This clone was found once. The V and J genes are TRBV5-4 and TRBJ2-3, with D possibly matching TRBD2 (7 bases). This CDR3 is 17 amino acids long. Per the germline V gene, CDR1 is SGHNT and CDR2 is YYREEE (reference sequence). Trimming stripped 1 base from V and 1 base from J, with 16 bases between. The CDR3 sequence is CASSLFRGASRTDTQYF. The CDR3 region has the DNA TGTGCCAGCAGCTTGTTTCGGGGGGCGTCCCGCACAGATACGCAGTATTTT.

V gene TRBV9 combines with J gene TRBJ2-3; D possibly corresponds to TRBD2 (6 bases). The V end was cut by 3 bases, the J end by 0 bases, with 17 bases between. Germline-derived CDR1 and CDR2 are SGDLS and YYNGEE. The CDR3 has 17 amino acids. The CDR3 sequence is CASSEKMWGDSTDTQYF. For the CDR3, the DNA is TGTGCCAGCAGCGAGAAAATGTGGGGGGATAGCACAGATACGCAGTATTTT.

The chain recombines TRBV13 with TRBJ2-2, with D unclear. V was pared by 6 bases and J by 5 bases, with 13 bases between. Germline values: CDR1 PRHDT, CDR2 FYEKMQ (reference sequence). The CDR3 is 14 amino acids. The CDR3 here is CASRSSQGTGELFF. The CDR3 coding sequence is TGTGCCAGCAGATCTTCTCAAGGGACCGGGGAGCTGTTTTTT.

The rearrangement joins TRBV11-3 to TRBJ1-2; D is possibly TRBD1 (6 bases). Trimming took off 1 base at V and 5 bases at J, with 11 bases between the two ends. Germline loops: CDR1 SGHNT, CDR2 YENEEA. The CDR3 is 14 amino acids. The CDR3 loop reads CASSLVDSPYGYTF. The CDR3 DNA follows: TGTGCCAGCAGCTTAGTGGACAGCCCTTATGGCTACACCTTC.

The CDR3 DNA follows: TGTGCCAGCAGCTTAGACAGGGGGTCTAATGAAAAACTGTTTTTT. Protein product: CASSLDRGSNEKLFF. This chain links TRBV7-9 with TRBJ1-4; 8 bases align to TRBD1. Germline V CDR1 and CDR2: SEHNR, FQNEAQ (reference sequence). The CDR3 sequence is 15 residues long. V shed 1 base and J 3 bases; nucleotides not matched to a gene: 1.

V is TRBV5-6 and J is TRBJ2-3, with TRBD1 identical over 10 bases. The CDR3 totals 16 residues. Germline trimming cut 1 base from V and 7 bases from J; bases unmatched to any gene: 9. Germline V gives CDR1 SGHDT, CDR2 YYEEEE. The CDR3 DNA follows: TGTGCCAGCAGCTTGTTCTATGACAGGGGGCGAAATACGCAGTATTTT. It yields the protein CASSLFYDRGRNTQYF.

The CDR3 loop is CASSSTGNNQPQHF. In DNA form, the CDR3 reads TGCGCCAGCAGCTCGACAGGGAACAATCAGCCCCAGCATTTT. The V and J genes are TRBV10-2 and TRBJ1-5; 7 bases agree with TRBD1. Losses at the gene ends were 6 bases for V and 3 bases for J; bases not matched to a gene: 5. This CDR3 contains 14 residues. Germline V gene data show CDR1 as WSHSY and CDR2 as SAAADI.